The 3 T cell receptor beta chains in this list originate from one sample, sequenced in a study of blood T cell repertoires in COVID-19. Measured with immunoSEQ multiplex PCR; TCRdb has only the in-frame clones, and not every one. Of approximately 230,000 clones listed, roughly 85% are singletons. The sequenced material came from peripheral blood. Receptor source: a man aged 25 to 40 who had recovered from COVID-19.

V gene TRBV5-6 combines with J gene TRBJ2-5; the D is unclear. Germline V gene sequence: CDR1 SGHDT, CDR2 YYEEEE. The CDR3 runs 11 residues. Trimming removed 4 bases at V and 4 bases at J, with 5 bases between. CDR3: CASSRGETQYF. The CDR3, as DNA: TGTGCCAGCAGCCGCGGAGAGACCCAGTACTTC. The full variable domain, its missing parts supplied by reference TRBV5-6 and TRBJ2-5, is DAGVTQSPTHLIKTRGQQVTLRCSPKSGHDTVSWYQQALGQGPQFIFQYYEEEERQRGNFPDRFSGHQFPNYSSELNVNALLLGDSALYLCASSRGETQYFGPGTRLLVL.

This rearrangement joins TRBV11-3 to TRBJ2-3, with a tentative D call TRBD2 (5 bases). The CDR3 is 15 amino acids. Looked up from germline, CDR1 is SGHNT and CDR2 is YENEEA. V gave up 0 bases and J gave up 3 bases, with 10 bases separating them. The chain's CDR3 is CASSLEEEATDTQYF. CDR3 nucleotides: TGTGCCAGCAGCTTAGAGGAGGAGGCGACAGATACGCAGTATTTT.

V usage is TRBV6-5 and J usage is TRBJ1-4; tentative D call: TRBD1 (5 bases). The germline V and J ends were trimmed by 2 bases and 8 bases, with 12 bases remaining between them. CDR1 MNHEY and CDR2 SVGAGI come from the germline V gene. This CDR3 has 14 residues. The CDR3 here is CASSYRGGSEKLFF. The CDR3 bases are TGTGCCAGCAGTTACAGGGGCGGGAGCGAAAAACTGTTTTTT.